This TCR beta chain stems from a study of cytomegalovirus exposure and HLA in healthy donors. The overall study: T cells numbering about 200 million yielded more than 100 million unique TCR beta sequences in an earlier analysis. Whole-study findings and limits: Researchers reported from a later analysis that most CMV-associated TCR beta chains appeared HLA-restricted. Some TCR beta chains (around 180 of them) were listed as cytomegalovirus-associated.

This clone appeared a few times. The antigen is not known. The PCR ran on 60 Vbeta and 13 Jbeta primers. Repertoires were generated with immunoSEQ multiplex PCR, while TCRdb's copy carries only in-frame clones and drops some. The data hold 95,000 to 100,000 clones, with roughly 78% observed a single time. V dropped 5 bases and J dropped 5; count of bases not matched to a gene: 5. There are 13 residues in the CDR3. CDR1 and CDR2 (germline): MNHNY, SVGAGI (reference sequence). The clonotype comes from a woman in her sixties or seventies in good health and CMV-seronegative. The gene calls are TRBV6-6 and TRBJ1-1, with 7 nucleotides matching TRBD1. Specimen: PBMCs. CDR3 bases: TGTGCCAGCAGTCAAAACAGGGGAACTGAAGCTTTCTTT. Protein: CASSQNRGTEAFF.